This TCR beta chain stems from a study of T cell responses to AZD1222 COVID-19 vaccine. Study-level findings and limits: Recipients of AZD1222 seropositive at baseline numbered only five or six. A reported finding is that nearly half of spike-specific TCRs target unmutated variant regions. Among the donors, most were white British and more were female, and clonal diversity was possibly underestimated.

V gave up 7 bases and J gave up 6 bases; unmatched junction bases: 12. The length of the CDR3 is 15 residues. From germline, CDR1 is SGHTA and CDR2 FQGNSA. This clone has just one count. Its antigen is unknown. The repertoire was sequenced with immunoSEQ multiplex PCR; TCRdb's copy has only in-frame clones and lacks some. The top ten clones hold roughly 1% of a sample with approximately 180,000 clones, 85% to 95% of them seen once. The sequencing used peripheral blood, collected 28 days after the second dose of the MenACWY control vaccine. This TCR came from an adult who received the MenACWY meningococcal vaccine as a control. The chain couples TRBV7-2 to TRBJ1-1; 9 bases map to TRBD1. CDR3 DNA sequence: TGTGCCAGCATCATTGACCCCGGGACAGGGTCTGAAGCTTTCTTT. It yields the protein CASIIDPGTGSEAFF.